This T cell receptor beta chain was found in a study of T-cell memory formation after mild COVID-19. Germline V gives CDR1 DFQATT, CDR2 SNEGSKA (reference sequence). The CDR3 is 14 amino acids. Germline trimming cut 7 bases from V and 7 bases from J; bases unmatched to any gene: 13. Study-level points and caveats: Prior to infection, memory already included some responding clones, suggesting cross-reactive memory joined. The study found balanced CD4/CD8 in clones contracting day 15 to 85 and a CD4+ lean in later expanders.

TCRdb recomputed calls from the 5' RACE reads with MiXCR, one row per CDR3 protein. The top ten hold around 12% of the sample, which has about 560,000 distinct CDR3 sequences, approximately 18% seen once. The sample holds a few counts of this clonotype. Its antigen remains unknown. Sequenced: PBMCs or a T cell subset sorted from them (not recorded which). V and J are TRBV20-1 and TRBJ2-1, with 7 bases that match TRBD2. This sequence was found in an adult woman who had mild COVID-19 (a few samples of this study predate the infection). Cell type and time point are not known. CDR3: CSGRERAGLNEQFF. The CDR3 nucleotides are TGCAGTGGGAGGGAGCGAGCGGGACTAAATGAGCAGTTCTTC.